This T cell receptor beta chain is from a study of CXCR3-negative and CXCR3-positive naive CD8 T cells. UMI-labeled 5' RACE TRB cDNA libraries were prepared from the cells. TCRdb re-called the 5' RACE reads and gives one entry per CDR3 protein, without DNA. In all, the sample yields approximately 9,100 distinct CDR3 sequences. This CDR3 comprises 13 residues. CDR1 is SNHLY, CDR2 FYNNEI, per germline. The sequenced sample consisted of naive CXCR3- CD8+ T cells from blood. Noted subset: CD45RO-CCR7+CD27+CD95- naive CD8+ T cells lacking CXCR3 (TNR3-). This clonotype was obtained from a human donor in good health. Some clones in this sample may be carry-over from other donors' samples. V usage is TRBV2 and J usage is TRBJ2-1; TCRdb indicates TRBD2, and absent DNA this call remains unverified. Here the CDR3 reads CASSELANHEQFF.